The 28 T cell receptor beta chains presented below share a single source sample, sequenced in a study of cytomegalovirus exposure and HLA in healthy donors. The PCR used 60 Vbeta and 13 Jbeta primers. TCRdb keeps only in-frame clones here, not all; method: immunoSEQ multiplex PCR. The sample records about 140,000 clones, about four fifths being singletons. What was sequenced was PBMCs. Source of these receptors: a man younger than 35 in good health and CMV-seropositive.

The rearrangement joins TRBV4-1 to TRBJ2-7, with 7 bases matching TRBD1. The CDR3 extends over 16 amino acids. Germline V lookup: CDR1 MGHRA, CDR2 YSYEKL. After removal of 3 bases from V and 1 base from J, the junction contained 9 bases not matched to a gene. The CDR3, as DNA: TGCGCCAGCAGCCACGTATCCGGGACAGCATCCTACGAGCAGTACTTC. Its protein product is CASSHVSGTASYEQYF.

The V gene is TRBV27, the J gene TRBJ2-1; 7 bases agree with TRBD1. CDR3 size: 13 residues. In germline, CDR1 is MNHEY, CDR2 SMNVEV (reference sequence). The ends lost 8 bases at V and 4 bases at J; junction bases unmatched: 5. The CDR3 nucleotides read TGTGCCAGCGGAGAGACAGGGTACAATGAGCAGTTCTTC. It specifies CASGETGYNEQFF.

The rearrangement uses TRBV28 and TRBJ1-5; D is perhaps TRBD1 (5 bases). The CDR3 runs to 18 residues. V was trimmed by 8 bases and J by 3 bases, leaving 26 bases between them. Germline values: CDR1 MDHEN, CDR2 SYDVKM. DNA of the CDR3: TGTGCCAGCGAAACCCTCCCGCGGGGGTGGGGCTCCAATCAGCCCCAGCATTTT. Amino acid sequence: CASETLPRGWGSNQPQHF.

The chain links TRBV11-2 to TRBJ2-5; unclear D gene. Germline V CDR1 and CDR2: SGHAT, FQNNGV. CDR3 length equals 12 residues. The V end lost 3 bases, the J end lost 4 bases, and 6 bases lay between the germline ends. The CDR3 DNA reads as TGTGCCAGCAGCTTCGTCGGAGAGACCCAGTACTTC. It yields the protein CASSFVGETQYF.

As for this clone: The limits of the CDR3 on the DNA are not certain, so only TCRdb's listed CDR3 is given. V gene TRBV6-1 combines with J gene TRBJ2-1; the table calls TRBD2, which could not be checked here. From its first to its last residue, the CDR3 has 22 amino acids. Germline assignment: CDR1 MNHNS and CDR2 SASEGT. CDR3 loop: CASSEFIFAGLARVSSYNEQFF.

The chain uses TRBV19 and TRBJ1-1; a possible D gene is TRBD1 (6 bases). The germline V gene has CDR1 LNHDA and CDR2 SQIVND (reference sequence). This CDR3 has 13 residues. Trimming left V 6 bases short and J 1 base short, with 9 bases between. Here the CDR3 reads CASSWTENTEAFF. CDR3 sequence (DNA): TGTGCCAGTAGCTGGACAGAGAACACTGAAGCTTTCTTT.

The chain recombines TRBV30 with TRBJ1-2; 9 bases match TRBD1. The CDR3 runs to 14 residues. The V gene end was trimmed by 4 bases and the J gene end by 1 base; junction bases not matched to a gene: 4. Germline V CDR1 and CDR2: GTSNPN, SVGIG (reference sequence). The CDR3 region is CAWNRDRVNYGYTF. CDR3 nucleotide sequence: TGTGCCTGGAATAGGGACAGGGTTAACTATGGCTACACCTTC.

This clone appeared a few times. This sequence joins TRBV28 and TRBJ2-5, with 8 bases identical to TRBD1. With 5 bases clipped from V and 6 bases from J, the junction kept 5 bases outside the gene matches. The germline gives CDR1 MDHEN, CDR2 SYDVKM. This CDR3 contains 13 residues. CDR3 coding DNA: TGTGCCAGCAGTGCAGGGGGCAGGAAGACCCAGTACTTC. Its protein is CASSAGGRKTQYF.

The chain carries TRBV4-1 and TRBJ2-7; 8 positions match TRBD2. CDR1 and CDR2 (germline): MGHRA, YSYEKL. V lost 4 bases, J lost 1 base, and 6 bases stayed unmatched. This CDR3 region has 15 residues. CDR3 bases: TGCGCCAGCAGCCTCGGAACTAGCGGATCCTACGAGCAGTACTTC. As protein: CASSLGTSGSYEQYF.

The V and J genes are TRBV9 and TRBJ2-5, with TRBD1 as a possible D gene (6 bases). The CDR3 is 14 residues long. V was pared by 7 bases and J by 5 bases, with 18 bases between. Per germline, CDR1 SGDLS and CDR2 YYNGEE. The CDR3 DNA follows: TGTGCCAGCGGGGAATGGGGGCCAGGTGAGACCCAGTACTTC. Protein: CASGEWGPGETQYF.

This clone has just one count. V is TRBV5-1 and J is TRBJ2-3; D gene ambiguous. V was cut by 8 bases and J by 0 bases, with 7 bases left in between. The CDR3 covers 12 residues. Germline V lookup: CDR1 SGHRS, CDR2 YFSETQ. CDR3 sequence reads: CASFSSTDTQYF. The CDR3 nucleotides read TGCGCCAGTTTTAGTAGCACAGATACGCAGTATTTT.

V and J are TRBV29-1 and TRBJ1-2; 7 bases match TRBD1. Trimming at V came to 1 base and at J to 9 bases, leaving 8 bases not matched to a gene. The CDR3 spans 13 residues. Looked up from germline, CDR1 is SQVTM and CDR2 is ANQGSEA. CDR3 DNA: TGCAGCGTTGAAGCCAGGGGGGAGGTTAGCTACACCTTC. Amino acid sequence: CSVEARGEVSYTF.

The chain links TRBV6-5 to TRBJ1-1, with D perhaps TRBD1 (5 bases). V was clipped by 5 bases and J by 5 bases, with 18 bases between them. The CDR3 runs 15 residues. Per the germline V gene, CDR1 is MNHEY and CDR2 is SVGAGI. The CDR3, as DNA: TGTGCCAGCAGTAACCCAGGGTATATTGGAACTGAAGCTTTCTTT. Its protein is CASSNPGYIGTEAFF.

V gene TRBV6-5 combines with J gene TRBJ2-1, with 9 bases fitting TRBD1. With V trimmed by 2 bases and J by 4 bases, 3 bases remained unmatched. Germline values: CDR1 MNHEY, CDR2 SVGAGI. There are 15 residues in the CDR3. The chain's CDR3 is CASSYDRGMYNEQFF. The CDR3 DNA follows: TGTGCCAGCAGTTACGACAGGGGGATGTACAATGAGCAGTTCTTC.

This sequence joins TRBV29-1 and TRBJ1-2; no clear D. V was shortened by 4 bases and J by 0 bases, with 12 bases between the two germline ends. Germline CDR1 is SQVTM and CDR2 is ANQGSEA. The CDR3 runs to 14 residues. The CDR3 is CSVGVWQANYGYTF. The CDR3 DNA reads TGCAGCGTTGGGGTGTGGCAGGCTAACTATGGCTACACCTTC.

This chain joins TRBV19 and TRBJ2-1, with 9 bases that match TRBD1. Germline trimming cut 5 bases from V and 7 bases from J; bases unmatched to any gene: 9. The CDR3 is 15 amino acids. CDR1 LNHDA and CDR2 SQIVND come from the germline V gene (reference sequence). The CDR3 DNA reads TGTGCCAGTAGTCGGACCCACAGGGGGCTGAATGAGCAGTTCTTC. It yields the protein CASSRTHRGLNEQFF.

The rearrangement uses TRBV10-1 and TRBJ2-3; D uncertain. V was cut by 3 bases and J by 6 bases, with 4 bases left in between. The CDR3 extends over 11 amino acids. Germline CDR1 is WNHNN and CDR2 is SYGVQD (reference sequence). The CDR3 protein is CASSDGDTQYF. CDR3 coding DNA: TGCGCCAGCAGTGATGGCGATACGCAGTATTTT.

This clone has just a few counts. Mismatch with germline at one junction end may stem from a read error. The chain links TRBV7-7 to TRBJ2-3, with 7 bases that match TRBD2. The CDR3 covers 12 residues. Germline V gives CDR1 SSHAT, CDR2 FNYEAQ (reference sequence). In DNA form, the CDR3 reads TGTGCTAGCAGCCCGGGGGGTTATACGCAGTATTTT. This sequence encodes CASSPGGYTQYF.

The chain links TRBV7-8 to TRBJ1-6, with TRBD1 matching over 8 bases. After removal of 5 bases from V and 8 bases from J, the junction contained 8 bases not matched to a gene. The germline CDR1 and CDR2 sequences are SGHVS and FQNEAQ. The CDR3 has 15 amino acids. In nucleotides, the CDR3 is TGTGCCAGCAGCCTAGGCAGGGGGCGGGATTCACCCCTCCACTTT. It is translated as CASSLGRGRDSPLHF.

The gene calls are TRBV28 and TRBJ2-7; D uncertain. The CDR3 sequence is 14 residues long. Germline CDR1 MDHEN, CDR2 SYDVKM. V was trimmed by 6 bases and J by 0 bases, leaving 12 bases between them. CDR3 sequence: CASRSADLSYEQYF. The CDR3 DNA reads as TGTGCCAGCAGATCGGCGGATCTCTCCTACGAGCAGTACTTC. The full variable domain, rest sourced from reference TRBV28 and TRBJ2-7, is DVKVTQSSRYLVKRTGEKVFLECVQDMDHENMFWYRQDPGLGLRLIYFSYDVKMKEKGDIPEGYSVSREKKERFSLILESASTNQTSMYLCASRSADLSYEQYFGPGTRLTVT.

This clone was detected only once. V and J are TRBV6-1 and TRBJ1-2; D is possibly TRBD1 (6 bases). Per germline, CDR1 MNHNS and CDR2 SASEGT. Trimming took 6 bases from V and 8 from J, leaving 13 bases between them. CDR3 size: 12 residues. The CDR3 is CASRPGVWGYTF. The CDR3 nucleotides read TGTGCCAGCAGGCCAGGGGTGTGGGGCTACACCTTC.

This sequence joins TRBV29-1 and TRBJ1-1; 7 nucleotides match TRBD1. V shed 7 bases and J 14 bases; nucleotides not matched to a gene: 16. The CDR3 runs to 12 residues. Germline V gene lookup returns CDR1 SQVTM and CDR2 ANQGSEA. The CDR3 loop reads CSGPRDRAGLFF. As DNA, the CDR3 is TGCAGCGGCCCCCGAGACAGGGCAGGTCTCTTCTTT.

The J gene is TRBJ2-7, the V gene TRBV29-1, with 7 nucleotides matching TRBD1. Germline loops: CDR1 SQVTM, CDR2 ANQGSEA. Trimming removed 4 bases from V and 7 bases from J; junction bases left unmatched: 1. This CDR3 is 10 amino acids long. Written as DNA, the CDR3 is TGCAGCGTTGGACAGGGAGAGCAGTACTTC. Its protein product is CSVGQGEQYF.

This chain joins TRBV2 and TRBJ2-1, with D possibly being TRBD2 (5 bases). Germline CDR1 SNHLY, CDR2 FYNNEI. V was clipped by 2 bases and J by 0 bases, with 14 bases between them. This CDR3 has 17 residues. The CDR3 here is CASSEFGGLLSYNEQFF. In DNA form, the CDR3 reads TGTGCCAGCAGTGAATTTGGAGGACTTCTCTCCTACAATGAGCAGTTCTTC.

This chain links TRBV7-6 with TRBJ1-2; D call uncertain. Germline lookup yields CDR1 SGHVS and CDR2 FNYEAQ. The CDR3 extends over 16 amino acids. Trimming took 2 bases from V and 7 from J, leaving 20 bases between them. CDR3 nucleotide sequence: TGTGCCAGCAGCTTATACCCCAGTCCCACGCGGGGTGGCTACACCTTC. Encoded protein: CASSLYPSPTRGGYTF.

The CDR3 DNA reads as TGTGCCAGCAGGCGCCGGGACGGGAGAAATTACCAAGAGACCCAGTACTTC. This sequence encodes CASRRRDGRNYQETQYF. The J gene is TRBJ2-5, the V gene TRBV2; D possibly corresponds to TRBD2 (6 bases). Germline CDR1 reads SNHLY; CDR2 reads FYNNEI. V lost 6 bases to trimming and J lost 0 bases, with 20 bases between them. The CDR3 is made up of 17 amino acids.

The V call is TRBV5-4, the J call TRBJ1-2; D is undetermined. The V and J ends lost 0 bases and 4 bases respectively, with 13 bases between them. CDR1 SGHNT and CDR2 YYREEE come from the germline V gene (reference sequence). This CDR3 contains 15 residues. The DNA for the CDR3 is TGTGCCAGCAGCTTGGATCAGGCCCGGGGCTATGGCTACACCTTC. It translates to CASSLDQARGYGYTF.

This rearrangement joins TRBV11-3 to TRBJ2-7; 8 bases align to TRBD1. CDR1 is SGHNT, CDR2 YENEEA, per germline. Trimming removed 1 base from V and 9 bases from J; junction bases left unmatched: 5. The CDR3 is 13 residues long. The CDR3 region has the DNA TGTGCCAGCAGCTTAGGGACAGGGTTGACGCAGTACTTC. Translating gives CASSLGTGLTQYF.